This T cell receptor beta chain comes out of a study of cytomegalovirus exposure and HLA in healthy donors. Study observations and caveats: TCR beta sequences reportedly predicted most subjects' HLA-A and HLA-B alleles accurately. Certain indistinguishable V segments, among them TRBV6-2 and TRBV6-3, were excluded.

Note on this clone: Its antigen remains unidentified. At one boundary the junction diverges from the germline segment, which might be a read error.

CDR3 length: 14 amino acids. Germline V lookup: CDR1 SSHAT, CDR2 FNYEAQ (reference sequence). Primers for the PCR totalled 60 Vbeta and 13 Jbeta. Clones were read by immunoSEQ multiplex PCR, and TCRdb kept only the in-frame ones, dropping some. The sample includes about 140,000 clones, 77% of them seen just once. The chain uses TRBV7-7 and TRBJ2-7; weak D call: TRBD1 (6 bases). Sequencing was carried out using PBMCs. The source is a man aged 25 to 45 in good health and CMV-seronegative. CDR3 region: CASSLDRRSYEQYF. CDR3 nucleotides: TGTGCTAGCAGCTTAGACAGGCGTTCCTACGAGCAGTACTTC.